The T cell receptor beta chain described here comes from a study of T cells after yellow fever vaccination (dated by TCRdb to between 2019 and 2020). Some background on the complete study: The SMART-Seq v4 Ultra Low Input RNA kit was used to prepare libraries from fractions with low cell numbers. Blood was drawn at multiple timepoints before and after primary and secondary immunization, with bulk PBMC replicates and cell subsets isolated. To track T-cell clones before and after primary and booster YFV17D yellow fever vaccination, bulk TCR alpha and beta repertoires were sequenced longitudinally. Two healthy male donors, one aged 18 to 30 and one aged 30 to 40 years, were included in the cohort.

Beyond this particular receptor, the publication reports: Because only a couple of donors were included in the study, the extent to which the findings can be generalized is limited. FACS-sorted repertoires could contain abundant contaminating clonotypes from the bulk population, so computational filtering was required. Most clones expanded after primary vaccination (96% of CD4 and around 88% of CD8) were re-detected after the booster, suggesting that broad memory maintenance occurred. The secondary T-cell response was weaker than the primary response but faster, peaking on day 5 instead of day 15. A small share of clonotypes was detected in both CD4 and CD8 compartments, with the overlap likely arising from convergent recombination.

Synthesis of TCR cDNA relied on 5'RACE template switching, a step that introduced a universal primer site along with unique molecular identifiers. Priming of cDNA synthesis was performed from both the TCR alpha and TCR beta constant segments. Library amplification involved two PCR steps, and the second step added sample barcodes and sequencing adapters. Sequencing of libraries was done on Illumina HiSeq 2500 (2x100 bp) or NovaSeq (2x150 bp). Processing in the source paper ran as follows. MIGEC handled demultiplexing of reads and collapsing into UMI consensus sequences, while MiXCR performed V(D)J alignment. Vaccine-responding clonotypes were defined with edgeR using replicate PBMC samples, requiring FDR below 0.01 and a log2 fold change above 5 up to day 15. CD4 or CD8 identity was assigned to each bulk clonotype according to whether the clonotype was present at higher abundance in the sequenced CD4 repertoire or the sequenced CD8 repertoire. In TCRdb, the public reads were trimmed at Q25 with fastp and aligned with MiXCR, with productive beta chains retained. Each entry merges the rows of one CDR3 protein and shows their most common DNA and genes. The V and J calls come from TCRdb's annotation, not from the publication. Present in this sample are just under 600,000 distinct CDR3 sequences, around an eighth of which were seen just once. More than 12% of the sample is in the top ten clones.

About this clonotype itself: The antigen it binds to is not known. Base-call qualities are not available, and no considerably larger clone is one nucleotide away.

The sample's treatment or condition label is to be understood as: live attenuated yellow fever vaccine strain. At each blood-draw timepoint, two biological replicates of bulk PBMCs were obtained. PBMCs were isolated from peripheral blood using a standard Ficoll-Paque protocol. RNA was extracted with TriZol from bulk PBMCs, CD4 and CD8 fractions, and dextramer-positive and dextramer-negative fractions. CDR1 and CDR2 are read off the germline V gene (reference sequence) as DFQATT and SNEGSKA. From the cysteine through the phenylalanine, the CDR3 covers 14 amino acids. Only CDR3 DNA is held: 42 bases, read in frame from base 1. The V and J ends are trimmed by 7 bases and 1 base, leaving 17 bases between them.

This receptor was obtained from a man aged 25 to 45 who received the YFV17D yellow fever vaccine. The V and J genes are TRBV20-1 and TRBJ2-7, and possibly TRBD2, on 6 matching bases. The input for sequencing was PBMCs, taken on the day of the yellow fever booster vaccination. The nucleotide sequence is given as TGCAGTGGTAGCGCCGGGACTCCGTCCTACGAGCAGTACTTC. It codes for CSGSAGTPSYEQYF.